This TCR beta chain was retrieved from a study of T cell repertoires in cytomegalovirus infection (dated by TCRdb to between 2018 and 2021). Regarding the study in general: Because public TCR beta signatures pointed to carriage of CMV infection together with the matching HLA type, the HLA type of each donor mattered for the analysis. Beyond this particular receptor, the publication reports: In the ex vivo response, HLA-C-restricted CMV-specific TCR beta clonotypes were dominant, and in two of eight donors the single most frequent clonotype came from this HLA-C-restricted group. Cumulative frequency of public TCR beta family members discriminated carriers of CMV infection plus the relevant HLA type in this cohort and an independent 352-donor cohort.

Note on this clonotype: It lacks a known antigen. Base qualities are missing; no much larger clone stands one base away.

CDR1 MDHEN and CDR2 SYDVKM were looked up in the germline V gene. Trimming takes 8 bases from V and 5 bases from J, and the germline ends sit 13 bases apart. The cysteine opens and the phenylalanine closes a CDR3 of 12 amino acids. The DNA shown is the 36-base CDR3, in frame from base 1. TCRdb shows the sequencer as Illumina HiSeq 1500. In-frame beta chains were kept once TCRdb had trimmed the public reads at Q25 with fastp and called clones with MiXCR. Under each unique CDR3 protein, matching rows form one entry showing the most common genes and DNA. The sample contains approximately 750,000 distinct CDR3 sequences, less than 40% of them found a single time. The top ten hold under 3.5% of the sample.

This chain is built from TRBV28 and TRBJ2-7; TRBD1 is possibly the D segment (6 matching bases). Sequencing was carried out using PBMCs. The origin of this receptor is a human donor in good health (CMV status not recorded). Some clones in this sample may be carry-over from other donors' samples. The DNA sequence is as follows: TGTGCCAGCTATAACAGGGCCCACGAGCAGTACTTC. It is translated as CASYNRAHEQYF.